The 15 T cell receptor beta chains in this list originate from one sample, sequenced in a study of control samples from healthy donors and cancer patients. Sequencing was performed with immunoSEQ multiplex PCR; in TCRdb, only in-frame clones are kept and a portion is missing. This sample yields around 140,000 clones, of which roughly nine tenths are seen a single time; approximately 6.8% belongs to the top ten. The material sequenced was blood. The receptors here all came from a man aged 18 to 29 in good health.

The table lists this clone with a few counts. The DNA for the CDR3 is TGTGCCAGCAGTTCTGGAGAACCTAATGAAAAACTGTTTTTT. Residues: CASSSGEPNEKLFF. This sequence joins TRBV6-2 or TRBV6-3 and TRBJ1-4; D unclear. The germline V gene encodes CDR1 MNHEY and CDR2 SVGEGT. V shed 4 bases and J shed 3 bases, with 9 bases lying between them. The CDR3 contains 14 residues.

The chain carries TRBV5-8 and TRBJ2-7; 8 bases line up with TRBD2. The J segment lost 6 bases and the V segment lost 1 base, leaving 6 bases of the junction unmatched. The germline CDR1 and CDR2 sequences are SGHTS and YDEGEE. This CDR3 spans 14 amino acids. CDR3: CASSLRTSSLEQYF. The CDR3 DNA follows: TGTGCCAGCAGCTTGCGGACTAGCTCTCTCGAGCAGTACTTC.

The CDR3 loop reads CASSDHVGYGYTF. The CDR3 nucleotides read TGTGCCAGCAGCGATCATGTAGGGTACGGCTACACCTTC. The chain recombines TRBV7-3 with TRBJ1-2; no reliable D call. In germline, CDR1 is SGHTA, CDR2 FQGTGA. Trimming stripped 5 bases from V and 8 bases from J, with 15 bases between. This CDR3 is built from 13 residues.

The V gene is TRBV7-9, the J gene TRBJ2-5, with 10 nucleotides matching TRBD2. Losses at the gene ends were 4 bases for V and 4 bases for J; bases not matched to a gene: 3. The CDR3 extends over 14 amino acids. CDR1 is SEHNR, CDR2 FQNEAQ, per germline (reference sequence). The CDR3 sequence is CASSSAGGPETQYF. In nucleotides, the CDR3 is TGTGCCAGCAGCTCAGCGGGGGGGCCAGAGACCCAGTACTTC.

The chain links TRBV28 to TRBJ2-3; D may be TRBD1 (6 bases). CDR3 length equals 14 residues. V shed 5 bases and J shed 2 bases, with 11 bases lying between them. CDR1 MDHEN and CDR2 SYDVKM come from the germline V gene. The CDR3 nucleotides are TGTGCCAGCAGTCAGGGGTTCGACACAGATACGCAGTATTTT. It translates to CASSQGFDTDTQYF.

The chain uses TRBV21-1 and TRBJ1-5; the table's D gene call, TRBD1, was not cross checked with the DNA. TRBV21-1 is a listed pseudogene. CDR3 length: 14 residues. This CDR3 is CASPGYRGNQPQHF. The CDR3 DNA is TGTGCCAGCCCTGGGTACAGGGGGAATCAGCCCCAGCATTTT.

The CDR3 reads CASSQDSGGGDEQFF. CDR3 bases: TGTGCCAGCAGCCAAGATAGCGGGGGGGGCGATGAGCAGTTCTTC. This rearrangement joins TRBV3-1 (or the pseudogene TRBV3-2) to TRBJ2-1; 11 nucleotides align to TRBD2. The CDR3 runs 15 residues. With 0 bases clipped from V and 8 bases from J, the junction kept 3 bases outside the gene matches. Germline-derived CDR1 and CDR2 are LGHDT and YNNKEL (reference sequence).

The chain employs TRBV19 and TRBJ1-2; D is unclear. V was clipped by 7 bases and J by 4 bases, with 13 bases between them. The CDR3 loop spans 13 amino acids. CDR1 is LNHDA and CDR2 is SQIVND in the germline V gene (reference sequence). CDR3 protein: CASTQLGAYGYTF. CDR3 DNA sequence: TGTGCCAGTACTCAACTGGGAGCCTATGGCTACACCTTC. Full variable domain (outside the CDR3, taken from reference TRBV19 and TRBJ1-2): DGGITQSPKYLFRKEGQNVTLSCEQNLNHDAMYWYRQDPGQGLRLIYYSQIVNDFQKGDIAEGYSVSREKKESFPLTVTSAQKNPTAFYLCASTQLGAYGYTFGSGTRLTVV.

The V gene is TRBV1, the J gene TRBJ2-3; TRBD2 is the table's D call and was not checked against the DNA. TRBV1 is tagged as a pseudogene. The CDR3 covers 15 residues. The CDR3 region has the DNA TGCACCAGCAGCCAGGAGCGGGGGAAGGCAGATACGCAGTATTTT. It encodes CTSSQERGKADTQYF.

The chain couples TRBV6-2 or TRBV6-3 to TRBJ2-3; D is unclear. Trimming took 5 bases from V and 2 from J, leaving 14 bases between them. The germline V gene has CDR1 MNHEY and CDR2 SVGEGT. The CDR3 contains 15 residues. The CDR3 is CASSEKTRSTDTQYF. CDR3 coding DNA: TGTGCCAGCAGTGAGAAGACTCGATCCACAGATACGCAGTATTTT.

The rearrangement links TRBV12-3 or TRBV12-4 to TRBJ1-2; 8 bases agree with TRBD1. V shed 7 bases, J shed 3 bases, and the junction held 4 bases outside the gene matches. The CDR3 has 13 amino acids. The CDR3 DNA is TGTGCCAGCACCTCGACAGGGGACTATGGCTACACCTTC. Translated: CASTSTGDYGYTF.

The rearrangement joins TRBV13 to TRBJ2-5, with D uncertain. CDR1 is PRHDT, CDR2 FYEKMQ, per germline (reference sequence). V was shortened by 3 bases and J by 1 base, with 6 bases between the two germline ends. This CDR3 has 13 residues. The CDR3: CASSLTVQETQYF. The CDR3 nucleotides are TGTGCCAGCAGCTTGACGGTCCAAGAGACCCAGTACTTC.

This sequence joins TRBV2 and TRBJ1-5, with D tentatively TRBD1 (5 bases). The CDR3 is made up of 16 amino acids. CDR1 is SNHLY and CDR2 is FYNNEI in the germline V gene. With 1 base removed from V and 0 bases from J, the gap between germline ends came to 10 bases. The CDR3 nucleotides are TGTGCCAGCAGTGAAGGGACACCTTATAGCAATCAGCCCCAGCATTTT. Amino acids: CASSEGTPYSNQPQHF.

The gene calls are TRBV6-1 and TRBJ1-2; a possible D gene is TRBD1 (5 bases). CDR1 and CDR2 from the germline V gene are MNHNS and SASEGT. Trimming left V 3 bases short and J 4 bases short, with 15 bases between. CDR3 length equals 15 residues. CDR3 nucleotide sequence: TGTGCCAGCAGTGATGGGGGGATCGGTAGCTATGGCTACACCTTC. It encodes CASSDGGIGSYGYTF.

The V call is TRBV7-2, the J call TRBJ2-3; D might be TRBD1 or TRBD2, each matching 6 bases. V lost 2 bases and J 8 bases, leaving 17 bases between the germline ends. Per the germline V gene, CDR1 is SGHTA and CDR2 is FQGNSA. The CDR3 covers 15 residues. In DNA form, the CDR3 reads TGTGCCAGCAGCTTAAGTAATAGGGGGGTGGCTACGCAGTATTTT. Translating it yields CASSLSNRGVATQYF.